This T cell receptor beta chain was sequenced for a study of blood T cell repertoires in COVID-19. The germline V gene encodes CDR1 LNHNV and CDR2 YYDKDF (reference sequence). Trimming removed 1 base at V and 6 bases at J, with 10 bases between. This CDR3 has 14 amino acids. How the authors handled the data: Estimation of nucleated cell counts was performed using reference gene primer amplification. The table came from immunoSEQ multiplex PCR; TCRdb's copy has only in-frame clones and leaves some out. That table gives V, J and clone size, and the DNA gave D and trimming. The sample lists about 110,000 clones; about three quarters were seen once.

This sequence was found in a man at least 80 years old with acute or convalescent COVID-19. Specimen: peripheral blood. The rearrangement joins TRBV15 to TRBJ2-1, with D possibly matching TRBD1 (5 bases). CDR3 nucleotides: TGTGCCACCAGCAGAGTTCAGGGCAGCAATGAGCAGTTCTTC. Protein product: CATSRVQGSNEQFF.